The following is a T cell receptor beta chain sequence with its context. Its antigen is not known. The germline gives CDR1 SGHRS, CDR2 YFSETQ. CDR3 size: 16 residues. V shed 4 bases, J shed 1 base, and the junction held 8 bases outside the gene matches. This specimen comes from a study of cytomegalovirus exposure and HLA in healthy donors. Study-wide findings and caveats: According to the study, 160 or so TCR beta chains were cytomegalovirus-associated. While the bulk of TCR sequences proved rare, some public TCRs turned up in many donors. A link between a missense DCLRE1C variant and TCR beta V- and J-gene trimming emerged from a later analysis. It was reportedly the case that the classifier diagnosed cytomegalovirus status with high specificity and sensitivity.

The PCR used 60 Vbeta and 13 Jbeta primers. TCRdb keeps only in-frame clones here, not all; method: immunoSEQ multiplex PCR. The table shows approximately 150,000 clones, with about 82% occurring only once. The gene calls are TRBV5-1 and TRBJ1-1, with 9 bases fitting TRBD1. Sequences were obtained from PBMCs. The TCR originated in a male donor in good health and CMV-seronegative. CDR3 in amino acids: CASSPWTGDENTEAFF. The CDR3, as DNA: TGCGCCAGCAGCCCCTGGACAGGGGATGAGAACACTGAAGCTTTCTTT.